These T cell receptor beta chains were read from a single sample in a study of T cell responses to AZD1222 COVID-19 vaccine. Here immunoSEQ multiplex PCR was the method, and the copy in TCRdb shows in-frame clones only, minus some. The table records about 160,000 clones, roughly nine tenths of them present only once. The sample in question was peripheral blood, obtained on day 0 of AZD1222 vaccination. These TCRs come from an adult in good health. CDR3s include the opening cysteine and the closing phenylalanine or tryptophan. A D gene is named only where the DNA matches it firmly. Only some rows state a clone size, as once, few, many or a class for expanded clones.

V gene: TRBV19
clone size: NA
D gene: TRBD1
CDR3 length: 15
J gene: TRBJ1-2
CDR3 DNA: TGTGCCAGTGGGGAAGTCCGGGACAGGGACATAGGCTACACCTTC
CDR3 protein: CASGEVRDRDIGYTF

V gene: TRBV12-3/TRBV12-4
clone size: NA
D gene: NA
CDR3 length: 11
J gene: TRBJ1-5
CDR3 DNA: TGTGCCAGCAGTTTAGAGCAGCCCCAGCATTTT
CDR3 protein: CASSLEQPQHF

V gene: TRBV18
clone size: once
D gene: NA
CDR3 length: 16
J gene: TRBJ1-5
CDR3 DNA: TGTGCCAGCTCACCACTAGCTACATCTAGCAATCAGCCCCAGCATTTT
CDR3 protein: CASSPLATSSNQPQHF

V gene: TRBV28
clone size: NA
D gene: TRBD2
CDR3 length: 16
J gene: TRBJ2-3
CDR3 DNA: TGTGCCAGCAGTTTATACGTAGCGGGAAACACAGATACGCAGTATTTT
CDR3 protein: CASSLYVAGNTDTQYF

V gene: TRBV3-1/TRBV3-2
clone size: NA
D gene: TRBD1
CDR3 length: 15
J gene: TRBJ2-7
CDR3 DNA: TGTGCCAGCAGCCGTAACAGGGGGAGCTCCTACGAGCAGTACTTC
CDR3 protein: CASSRNRGSSYEQYF

V gene: TRBV11-2
clone size: NA
D gene: TRBD2
CDR3 length: 18
J gene: TRBJ2-1
CDR3 DNA: TGTGCCAGCAGCTTGACGCCTAGCGGGAGATTCACCTACAATGAGCAGTTCTTC
CDR3 protein: CASSLTPSGRFTYNEQFF

V gene: TRBV7-8
clone size: NA
D gene: TRBD1
CDR3 length: 16
J gene: TRBJ2-2
CDR3 DNA: TGTGCCAGCACCCCAACACGAGTACAGGGGGCCGGGGAGCTGTTTTTT
CDR3 protein: CASTPTRVQGAGELFF

V gene: TRBV6-5
clone size: NA
D gene: NA
CDR3 length: 16
J gene: TRBJ1-2
CDR3 DNA: TGTGCCAGCAGTTACAATTGGAAGGGGCTTAACTATGGCTACACCTTC
CDR3 protein: CASSYNWKGLNYGYTF

V gene: TRBV2
clone size: NA
D gene: NA
CDR3 length: 13
J gene: TRBJ1-2
CDR3 DNA: TGTGCCAGCAGTGAATCCAGGGACTATGGCTACACCTTC
CDR3 protein: CASSESRDYGYTF

V gene: TRBV30
clone size: NA
D gene: TRBD1
CDR3 length: 14
J gene: TRBJ1-4
CDR3 DNA: TGTGCCTGGGACCGACAGGGGGCGGGGGAAAAACTGTTTTTT
CDR3 protein: CAWDRQGAGEKLFF

V gene: TRBV6-4
clone size: NA
D gene: NA
CDR3 length: 15
J gene: TRBJ1-6
CDR3 DNA: TGTGCCAGCAGTGCGGGGGCTTCCCGTAATTCACCCCTCCACTTT
CDR3 protein: CASSAGASRNSPLHF

V gene: TRBV6-5
clone size: NA
D gene: NA
CDR3 length: 14
J gene: TRBJ2-3
CDR3 DNA: TGTGCCAGCAGTTATCAAGGGGGGGTAGATACGCAGTATTTT
CDR3 protein: CASSYQGGVDTQYF

V gene: TRBV7-2
clone size: NA
D gene: TRBD2
CDR3 length: 19
J gene: TRBJ2-7
CDR3 DNA: TGTGCCAGCAGCTTTACCGGGACTAGCGGGCGCACCACTCCCTACGAGCAGTACTTC
CDR3 protein: CASSFTGTSGRTTPYEQYF

V gene: TRBV11-2
clone size: NA
D gene: NA
CDR3 length: 14
J gene: TRBJ2-7
CDR3 DNA: TGTGCCAGCAGCTTAGGGACCCACGTGGGCGAGCAGTACTTC
CDR3 protein: CASSLGTHVGEQYF

V gene: TRBV19
clone size: once
D gene: NA
CDR3 length: 15
J gene: TRBJ1-3
CDR3 DNA: TGTGCCAGTACCAAGACACCGGACTCTGGAAACACCATATATTTT
CDR3 protein: CASTKTPDSGNTIYF

V gene: TRBV11-2
clone size: NA
D gene: NA
CDR3 length: 14
J gene: TRBJ2-2
CDR3 DNA: TGTGCCAGCAGCTTAGTACAGCTCACCGGGGAGCTGTTTTTT
CDR3 protein: CASSLVQLTGELFF

V gene: TRBV28
clone size: NA
D gene: NA
CDR3 length: 17
J gene: TRBJ1-6
CDR3 DNA: TGTGCCAGCAGTTTTTTCAGAACCGGGACAAATAATTCACCCCTCCACTTT
CDR3 protein: CASSFFRTGTNNSPLHF

V gene: TRBV5-3
clone size: NA
D gene: NA
CDR3 length: 18
J gene: TRBJ1-5
CDR3 DNA: TGTGCCAGAAGCTTGGGTGGCAGAGCCGGTAATAGCAATCAGCCCCAGCATTTT
CDR3 protein: CARSLGGRAGNSNQPQHF

V gene: TRBV5-6
clone size: NA
D gene: NA
CDR3 length: 16
J gene: TRBJ2-3
CDR3 DNA: TGTGCCAGCAGCACGCAACGGACCGGTGGGACAGATACGCAGTATTTT
CDR3 protein: CASSTQRTGGTDTQYF

V gene: TRBV16
clone size: NA
D gene: NA
CDR3 length: 14
J gene: TRBJ1-5
CDR3 DNA: TGTGCCAGCAGCCATCGGGGAGGCGGACAGCCCCAGCATTTT
CDR3 protein: CASSHRGGGQPQHF

V gene: TRBV18
clone size: NA
D gene: NA
CDR3 length: 12
J gene: TRBJ2-3
CDR3 DNA: TGTGCCAGCTCACTGAGCGGGGATACGCAGTATTTT
CDR3 protein: CASSLSGDTQYF

V gene: TRBV24-1
clone size: NA
D gene: NA
CDR3 length: 15
J gene: TRBJ2-1
CDR3 DNA: TGTGCCACCAGTGATGTTATACGGGACACCGGTGAGCAGTTCTTC
CDR3 protein: CATSDVIRDTGEQFF

V gene: TRBV11-2
clone size: NA
D gene: TRBD2
CDR3 length: 16
J gene: TRBJ2-5
CDR3 DNA: TGTGCCAGCAGCTTAAAGCGGACTAGCGGACAAGAGACCCAGTACTTC
CDR3 protein: CASSLKRTSGQETQYF

V gene: TRBV30
clone size: NA
D gene: NA
CDR3 length: 14
J gene: TRBJ2-7
CDR3 DNA: TGTGCCTGGAGTGTACCTCCACAAAGATACGAGCAGTACTTC
CDR3 protein: CAWSVPPQRYEQYF

V gene: TRBV6-4
clone size: once
D gene: NA
CDR3 length: 12
J gene: TRBJ2-7
CDR3 DNA: TGTGCCAGCAGCTGGGGACGTAACGAGCAGTACTTC
CDR3 protein: CASSWGRNEQYF

V gene: TRBV5-6
clone size: NA
D gene: NA
CDR3 length: 14
J gene: TRBJ2-7
CDR3 DNA: TGTGCCAGCAGCTTGGAGGACAGAACCTACGAGCAGTACTTC
CDR3 protein: CASSLEDRTYEQYF

V gene: TRBV4-1
clone size: NA
D gene: NA
CDR3 length: 15
J gene: TRBJ2-7
CDR3 DNA: TGCGCCACCAGGATGGAAGGGCACATCACCTACGAGCAGTACTTC
CDR3 protein: CATRMEGHITYEQYF

V gene: TRBV7-2
clone size: once
D gene: NA
CDR3 length: 8
J gene: TRBJ1-1
CDR3 DNA: TGTGCCCTAGGAGGCGCTTTCTTT
CDR3 protein: CALGGAFF

V gene: TRBV7-9
clone size: NA
D gene: NA
CDR3 length: 16
J gene: TRBJ1-1
CDR3 DNA: TGTGCCAGCAGCTTAATTCGTCCCCCCCGGGACACTGAAGCTTTCTTT
CDR3 protein: CASSLIRPPRDTEAFF

V gene: TRBV6-5
clone size: NA
D gene: NA
CDR3 length: 13
J gene: TRBJ1-1
CDR3 DNA: TGTGCCAGCAGTTATGGGAGGAACACTGAAGCTTTCTTT
CDR3 protein: CASSYGRNTEAFF

V gene: TRBV27
clone size: NA
D gene: TRBD1
CDR3 length: 17
J gene: TRBJ2-7
CDR3 DNA: TGTGCCAGCAGTCCCATACTCCGGGACAGAAGTTCCTACGAGCAGTACTTC
CDR3 protein: CASSPILRDRSSYEQYF

V gene: TRBV28
clone size: NA
D gene: NA
CDR3 length: 13
J gene: TRBJ2-7
CDR3 DNA: TGTGCCAGCAGATTCAAGATCCGTGTCGAGCAGTACTTC
CDR3 protein: CASRFKIRVEQYF

V gene: TRBV7-2
clone size: once
D gene: TRBD1
CDR3 length: 14
J gene: TRBJ1-4
CDR3 DNA: TGTGCCAGCAGCCCTAGGACAGGGCTACTAAAACTGTTTTTT
CDR3 protein: CASSPRTGLLKLFF

V gene: TRBV3-1/TRBV3-2
clone size: NA
D gene: NA
CDR3 length: 12
J gene: TRBJ1-1
CDR3 DNA: TGTGCCAGCAGCCTACGATCTGCTGAAGCTTTCTTT
CDR3 protein: CASSLRSAEAFF

V gene: TRBV11-2
clone size: NA
D gene: TRBD2
CDR3 length: 14
J gene: TRBJ2-5
CDR3 DNA: TGTGCCAGCAGCGCCCGGACTAGCGGAGAGACCCAGTACTTC
CDR3 protein: CASSARTSGETQYF

V gene: TRBV28
clone size: NA
D gene: NA
CDR3 length: 13
J gene: TRBJ2-7
CDR3 DNA: TGTGCCAGCAGTTCGGGTTACGGTGGCGAGCAGTACTTC
CDR3 protein: CASSSGYGGEQYF

V gene: TRBV24-1
clone size: once
D gene: NA
CDR3 length: 13
J gene: TRBJ2-1
CDR3 DNA: TGTGCCACCAGTCTACAGAGGCGGGGTGAGCAGTTCTTC
CDR3 protein: CATSLQRRGEQFF

V gene: TRBV28
clone size: NA
D gene: NA
CDR3 length: 14
J gene: TRBJ2-7
CDR3 DNA: TGTGCCAGCAGCATGGACCCAGGGGATTACGAGCAGTACTTC
CDR3 protein: CASSMDPGDYEQYF

V gene: TRBV30
clone size: NA
D gene: NA
CDR3 length: 12
J gene: TRBJ2-7
CDR3 DNA: TGTGCCTGGAGTGTAACCCCATACGAGCAGTACTTC
CDR3 protein: CAWSVTPYEQYF

V gene: TRBV7-2
clone size: NA
D gene: TRBD1
CDR3 length: 14
J gene: TRBJ2-1
CDR3 DNA: TGTGCCAGCAGCTTAAGGGACAGGGCGAATGAGCAGTTCTTC
CDR3 protein: CASSLRDRANEQFF

V gene: TRBV6-5
clone size: NA
D gene: NA
CDR3 length: 13
J gene: TRBJ1-3
CDR3 DNA: TGTGCCAGCAGTACTCCGGGAGGAAACACCATATATTTT
CDR3 protein: CASSTPGGNTIYF

V gene: TRBV28
clone size: NA
D gene: NA
CDR3 length: 16
J gene: TRBJ1-5
CDR3 DNA: TGTGCCAGCAGTTCCTCTGCGCCAGGCCCTAATCAGCCCCAGCATTTT
CDR3 protein: CASSSSAPGPNQPQHF

V gene: TRBV28
clone size: NA
D gene: NA
CDR3 length: 16
J gene: TRBJ1-2
CDR3 DNA: TGTGCCAGCAGCTTAACACAGGGAATTATAAACTATGGCTACACCTTC
CDR3 protein: CASSLTQGIINYGYTF

V gene: TRBV15
clone size: NA
D gene: TRBD2
CDR3 length: 13
J gene: TRBJ2-1
CDR3 DNA: TGTGCCACCAGCAGCGAAATCAGCGGGAGTCAGTTCTTC
CDR3 protein: CATSSEISGSQFF